This T cell receptor (beta chain) stems from a study of shared T cell receptors in the human thymus. Data came from immunoSEQ multiplex PCR; TCRdb stores just in-frame clones and leaves some out. Counted here are 600,000 to 900,000 clones, approximately 85% occurring once; the ten biggest clones make up under 0.012%. The germline gives CDR1 SGHNT, CDR2 YYREEE (reference sequence). This CDR3 is built from 15 residues. The V and J ends lost 0 bases and 1 base respectively, with 8 bases between them. The same data also went into a second study, on human thymus T cells. That report notes: Thymic samples were excised during corrective heart operations.

This receptor was identified in a girl under three years old with a congenital heart defect. The sequenced sample was thymocytes. V gene TRBV5-4 combines with J gene TRBJ2-1, with D perhaps TRBD1 (6 bases). The CDR3 sequence: CASSLDRVSYNEQFF. In DNA form, the CDR3 reads TGTGCCAGCAGCTTGGACAGGGTATCCTACAATGAGCAGTTCTTC.